This T cell receptor (beta chain) is drawn from a study of shared clonotypes between healthy human individuals. Here immunoSEQ multiplex PCR was the method, and the copy in TCRdb shows in-frame clones only, minus some. The repertoire holds under 1,100,000 clones, with approximately 80% as singletons. Comments on this clone: Other DNA sequences of this sample code for an identical CDR3.

Trimming removed 3 bases at V and 5 bases at J, with 8 bases between. The germline gives CDR1 KGHSH, CDR2 LQKENI. CDR3 length: 12 residues. The genes are TRBV18 and TRBJ2-7, with D maybe TRBD1 (6 bases). Sequenced material: memory CD4+ T cells from PBMCs. The sample's subset: CD45RA-negative fraction. The sequence came from a man between 18 and 29 years old in good health. Some clones in this sample may be carry-over from other donors' samples. The CDR3 DNA reads as TGTGCCAGCTCACCGACAGGAGACGAGCAGTACTTC. Protein: CASSPTGDEQYF.